This T cell receptor beta chain comes out of a study of T cell responses to AZD1222 COVID-19 vaccine. The data were produced by immunoSEQ multiplex PCR, yet TCRdb's version contains in-frame clones alone and is incomplete. The data hold about 15,000 clones, with around 80% observed a single time. Study-level points and caveats: Among spike-specific TCRs, nearly half reportedly target unmutated variant regions. The sample set comprised mostly white British donors with more females, and clonal diversity was possibly underestimated. Among vaccine-associated CD4 TCRs, coverage spanned spike, with dominance at 160-218 and 743-854. At study baseline, merely several AZD1222 recipients were seropositive.

This clone has a single count. What it binds is unknown. The CDR3 runs to 17 residues. The V gene end was trimmed by 4 bases and the J gene end by 9 bases; junction bases not matched to a gene: 14. Germline CDR1 and CDR2: MGHRA and YSYEKL. This receptor was identified in an adult who received the AZD1222 COVID-19 vaccine. The genes are TRBV4-1 and TRBJ2-1; 11 bases map to TRBD1. This specimen consisted of peripheral blood, obtained 28 days after the second AZD1222 dose. CDR3 bases: TGCGCCAGCAGCCCTTACTCGGGGGACAGGGGGATTTCTGAGCAGTTCTTC. It translates to CASSPYSGDRGISEQFF.